What follows is one TCR beta chain and its context. TCRdb keeps only in-frame clones here, not all; method: immunoSEQ multiplex PCR. There are tens of thousands of clones in the sample; about four fifths occur only once, and 4% to 5% lies in the top ten. This record comes from a study of PD-L1 blockade in urothelial cancer. CDR3 length equals 15 residues. The trim removed 2 bases at V and 2 bases at J, leaving 5 bases unmatched. Per the germline V gene, CDR1 is GTSNPN and CDR2 is SVGIG (reference sequence). Source: PBMCs, taken around atezolizumab (anti-PD-L1) treatment. The J gene is TRBJ2-1, the V gene TRBV30; 8 positions match TRBD2. The TCR comes from a man between 65 and 85 years old with urothelial cancer. In DNA, the CDR3 is TGTGCCTGGAGTCAAAGCGGGAGCACCTACAATGAGCAGTTCTTC. Translated, it gives CAWSQSGSTYNEQFF.